This T cell receptor beta chain was profiled in a study of blood T cell repertoires in COVID-19. The V gene lost 6 bases and the J gene lost 7 bases, with 16 bases spanning the gap. The CDR3 spans 14 residues. Germline V gene lookup returns CDR1 SEHNR and CDR2 FQNEAQ (reference sequence). Source study methods: Quantification of nucleated cells was approximated via reference gene primer amplification. Sequenced by immunoSEQ multiplex PCR; TCRdb stores in-frame clones only, minus some. D and trimming come from the DNA, and the V and J calls and clone size come from that table. This sample has some 150,000 clones, with 70% to 90% found just once.

Sequenced sample: peripheral blood. This sequence was found in a human donor with acute or convalescent COVID-19. The donor label of this sample is uncertain. The chain combines TRBV7-9 with TRBJ1-5; D is possibly TRBD1 (5 bases). CDR3 coding DNA: TGTGCCAGCAGTTCCGGAAATCGGGGGCAGCCCCAGCATTTT. Translating it yields CASSSGNRGQPQHF.